What follows is one T cell receptor (beta chain) and its context. The sample comes from a study of T and B cells in COVID-19 patients. V lost 2 bases to trimming and J lost 3 bases, with 10 bases between them. The CDR3 is made up of 13 amino acids. Germline V gene data show CDR1 as GTSNPN and CDR2 as SVGIG (reference sequence). TRB rearrangements were amplified by multiplex PCR with BIOMED2 TRB-A/B primers. TCRdb redid the calling of the multiplex PCR reads with MiXCR, one entry per CDR3 protein. The sample has around 20,000 distinct CDR3 sequences; 25% to 35% are singletons. TRB was amplified from around 250-500 ng of blood genomic DNA.

Input material: blood. The chain carries TRBV30 and TRBJ1-2; possible D gene TRBD1, 5 bases. This TCR was recovered from a human donor who had recovered from COVID-19. The CDR3 DNA is TGTGCCTGGAGTTCCGGGACGGACTATGGCTACACCTTC. Its protein is CAWSSGTDYGYTF.